A selection of T cell receptor beta chains follows, all from one sample in a study of shared clonotypes between healthy human individuals. Libraries were prepared by immunoSEQ multiplex PCR; TCRdb keeps only in-frame clonotypes and omits some of them. The profile shows roughly 2.5 million clones, more than 80% of them singletons. Sequences were obtained from naive CD4+ T cells sorted from blood. These receptors came from a young man in good health. CDR3s include the opening cysteine and the closing phenylalanine or tryptophan. A D gene is named only where the DNA matches it firmly. Clone size is not always given. Where it is, it says once, few, many or a class for expanded clones.

clone_size	j_call	v_call	d_call	cdr3_aa	cdr3_nt
-	TRBJ2-7	TRBV27	-	CASSRGTLYEQYF	TGTGCCAGCAGTCGGGGGACACTTTACGAGCAGTACTTC
-	TRBJ1-1	TRBV18	TRBD1	CASSPGQGRENTEAFF	TGTGCCAGCTCACCCGGACAGGGGCGCGAGAACACTGAAGCTTTCTTT
-	TRBJ1-1	TRBV6-1	-	CASREGTMNTEAFF	TGTGCCAGCAGGGAGGGGACAATGAACACTGAAGCTTTCTTT
-	TRBJ2-3	TRBV19	TRBD2	CASSRTSGRASGADTQYF	TGTGCCAGTAGTAGGACTAGCGGGAGGGCCTCGGGAGCAGATACGCAGTATTTT
-	TRBJ2-5	TRBV12-5	TRBD2	CASGDLAGARETQYF	TGTGCTAGTGGCGATCTAGCGGGAGCTAGAGAGACCCAGTACTTC
once	TRBJ2-3	TRBV4-1	TRBD2	CASRGTSGRGDTQYF	TGCGCCAGCCGGGGGACTAGCGGGAGGGGAGATACGCAGTATTTT
-	TRBJ2-1	TRBV11-3	-	CASSLPHTAGSPGYNEQFF	TGTGCCAGCAGCTTACCCCACACGGCGGGTAGCCCGGGATACAATGAGCAGTTCTTC
-	TRBJ1-1	TRBV6-4	TRBD1	CASSLTGDTEAFF	TGTGCCAGCAGTCTGACAGGGGATACTGAAGCTTTCTTT
few	TRBJ1-6	TRBV5-1	-	CASSLDARAGSPLHF	TGCGCCAGCAGCTTGGATGCCAGGGCAGGATCACCCCTCCACTTT
-	TRBJ1-4	TRBV7-2	TRBD1	CASSPRGQGGNEKLFF	TGTGCCAGCAGCCCCAGGGGGCAGGGCGGTAATGAAAAACTGTTTTTT
-	TRBJ1-5	TRBV5-5	-	CASSLGQFSNQPQHF	TGTGCCAGCAGCTTGGGACAGTTCAGCAATCAGCCCCAGCATTTT
-	TRBJ1-2	TRBV7-2	-	CASSEVGVYGYTF	TGTGCCAGCAGTGAGGTCGGGGTTTATGGCTACACCTTC
-	TRBJ2-7	TRBV7-2	-	CASSPTYEQYF	TGTGCCAGCAGTCCTACCTACGAGCAGTACTTC
-	TRBJ2-7	TRBV7-2	-	CASSSRKGSRQYF	TGTGCCAGCAGCTCCCGGAAAGGGAGCAGGCAGTACTTC
-	TRBJ1-3	TRBV19	-	CASSIRTIRSGNTIYF	TGTGCCAGTAGTATAAGGACAATTCGCTCTGGAAACACCATATATTTT
few	TRBJ1-2	TRBV19	-	CAASRGQGRGYTF	TGTGCCGCCAGTAGAGGGCAGGGACGTGGCTACACCTTC
-	TRBJ2-7	TRBV7-6	-	CASSLALGPQGEQYF	TGTGCCAGCAGCTTAGCGCTGGGCCCGCAGGGCGAGCAGTACTTC
-	TRBJ2-1	TRBV7-2	-	CASSLVGVVFF	TGTGCCAGCAGCTTAGTTGGAGTGGTGTTCTTC
-	TRBJ2-5	TRBV11-2	-	CASSFEYQETQYF	TGTGCCAGCAGCTTCGAGTACCAAGAGACCCAGTACTTC
-	TRBJ2-3	TRBV5-4	-	CASSLVPDTQYF	TGTGCCAGCAGCTTGGTTCCAGATACGCAGTATTTT
-	TRBJ2-1	TRBV5-1	-	CASSSNPGTSYNEQFF	TGCGCCAGCAGCTCCAATCCGGGGACTTCCTACAATGAGCAGTTCTTC
-	TRBJ2-5	TRBV5-1	TRBD1	CASSLQQGVEETQYF	TGCGCCAGCAGCTTACAGCAGGGGGTCGAGGAGACCCAGTACTTC
-	TRBJ1-3	TRBV5-1	-	CASAQQVPSGNTIYF	TGCGCCAGCGCACAACAGGTACCCTCTGGAAACACCATATATTTT
few	TRBJ1-2	TRBV7-9	-	CASSLGGDYGYTF	TGTGCCAGCAGCTTAGGGGGGGACTATGGCTACACCTTC
-	TRBJ2-1	TRBV5-6	-	CASSFGSSYNEQFF	TGTGCCAGCAGCTTTGGAAGCTCCTACAATGAGCAGTTCTTC
-	TRBJ2-7	TRBV11-2	-	CASSRDWGSYEQYF	TGTGCCAGCAGCCGGGACTGGGGATCCTACGAGCAGTACTTC
-	TRBJ1-2	TRBV10-2	TRBD1	CASRPSGTGILYYGYTF	TGCGCCAGCCGACCCTCCGGGACAGGGATTCTTTACTATGGCTACACCTTC
-	TRBJ2-4	TRBV7-2	-	CASSYWGRDIQYF	TGTGCCAGCAGCTACTGGGGTAGGGACATTCAGTACTTC
-	TRBJ2-1	TRBV19	TRBD2	CASSIAHLPGTSGRRDEQFF	TGTGCCAGTAGTATAGCGCACCTTCCGGGGACTAGCGGGAGACGCGATGAGCAGTTCTTC
once	TRBJ2-2	TRBV9	-	CASSVQGGTANTGELFF	TGTGCCAGCAGCGTACAGGGGGGGACAGCGAACACCGGGGAGCTGTTTTTT
-	TRBJ2-3	TRBV15	-	CATSAREVASTDTQYF	TGTGCCACCAGCGCCAGGGAGGTGGCTAGCACAGATACGCAGTATTTT
-	TRBJ1-5	TRBV2	-	CASSRQSPSNQPQHF	TGTGCCAGCAGTAGACAGTCGCCCTCTAATCAGCCCCAGCATTTT
-	TRBJ1-1	TRBV30	TRBD1	CASNRGANTEAFF	TGTGCCTCAAACAGGGGTGCGAACACTGAAGCTTTCTTT
-	TRBJ2-1	TRBV10-2	TRBD2	CASSTSGSFNEQFF	TGCGCCAGCTCAACTAGCGGGAGTTTCAATGAGCAGTTCTTC
-	TRBJ1-3	TRBV5-6	-	CASSPVGGSGNTIYF	TGTGCCAGCAGCCCCGTAGGGGGGTCTGGAAACACCATATATTTT
-	TRBJ2-3	TRBV5-5	-	CASSLSPPDTQYF	TGTGCCAGCAGCTTGAGTCCGCCAGATACGCAGTATTTT
-	TRBJ2-3	TRBV19	-	CASSRRWSGFGDTQYF	TGTGCCAGTAGCCGACGGTGGTCGGGGTTTGGGGATACGCAGTATTTT
-	TRBJ2-1	TRBV29-1	-	CSVAPLSYNEQFF	TGCAGCGTTGCGCCGCTCTCCTACAATGAGCAGTTCTTC
-	TRBJ2-7	TRBV10-3	-	CATHPRVVSSYEQYF	TGTGCCACCCACCCCCGGGTAGTTAGCTCCTACGAGCAGTACTTC
-	TRBJ2-2	TRBV18	TRBD1	CASSPRTGGATGELFF	TGTGCCAGCTCACCTAGGACAGGGGGCGCGACCGGGGAGCTGTTTTTT
-	TRBJ2-3	TRBV4-3	-	CASSQEVQGFADTQYF	TGCGCCAGCAGCCAAGAAGTACAGGGATTCGCAGATACGCAGTATTTT
-	TRBJ1-1	TRBV14	-	CASSPIDTGRAFF	TGTGCCAGCAGCCCAATCGATACAGGGAGGGCTTTCTTT
-	TRBJ2-3	TRBV13	-	CASSQTTDAQYF	TGTGCCAGCAGTCAAACCACAGATGCGCAGTATTTT
-	TRBJ2-6	TRBV5-6	-	CASSGSAGGANVLTF	TGTGCCAGCAGCGGGTCTGCGGGCGGGGCCAACGTCCTGACTTTC
once	TRBJ2-1	TRBV11-2	-	CASSLVGRTTFNNEQFF	TGTGCCAGCAGCTTAGTAGGGCGGACAACTTTCAACAATGAGCAGTTCTTC
-	TRBJ2-1	TRBV5-1	TRBD2	CASSFSGGSPNEQFF	TGCGCCAGCAGCTTTAGCGGGGGAAGCCCTAATGAGCAGTTCTTC
-	TRBJ1-6	TRBV4-3	-	CASSDRGESTFNSPLHF	TGCGCCAGCAGCGACAGAGGGGAGAGCACCTTCAATTCACCCCTCCACTTT
once	TRBJ1-1	TRBV6-4	TRBD1	CASSPVPGQGTPSGAFF	TGTGCCAGCAGCCCGGTCCCGGGACAGGGCACCCCCTCGGGAGCTTTCTTT
-	TRBJ2-3	TRBV15	TRBD1	CATSRGHSTGAQYF	TGTGCCACCAGCAGAGGGCATTCCACAGGGGCGCAGTATTTT
-	TRBJ1-5	TRBV27	TRBD1	CASSPISSGTGIGNQPQHF	TGTGCCAGCAGCCCTATCTCCTCCGGGACAGGGATAGGGAATCAGCCCCAGCATTTT
-	TRBJ1-1	TRBV10-3	TRBD1	CAISEQGAAAEAFF	TGTGCCATCAGTGAACAGGGGGCGGCTGCTGAAGCTTTCTTT